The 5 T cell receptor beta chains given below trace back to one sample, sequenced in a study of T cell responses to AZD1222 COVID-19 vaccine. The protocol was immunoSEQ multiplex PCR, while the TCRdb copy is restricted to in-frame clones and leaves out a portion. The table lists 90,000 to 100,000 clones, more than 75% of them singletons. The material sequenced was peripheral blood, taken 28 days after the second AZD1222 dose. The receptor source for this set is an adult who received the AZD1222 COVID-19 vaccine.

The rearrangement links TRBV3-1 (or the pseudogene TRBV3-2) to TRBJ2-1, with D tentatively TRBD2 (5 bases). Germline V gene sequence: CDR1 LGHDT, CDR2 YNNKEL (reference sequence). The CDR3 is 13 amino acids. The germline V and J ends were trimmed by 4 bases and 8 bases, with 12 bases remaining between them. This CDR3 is CASSRSAGYEQFF. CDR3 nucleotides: TGTGCCAGCAGCCGTTCGGCGGGTTATGAGCAGTTCTTC.

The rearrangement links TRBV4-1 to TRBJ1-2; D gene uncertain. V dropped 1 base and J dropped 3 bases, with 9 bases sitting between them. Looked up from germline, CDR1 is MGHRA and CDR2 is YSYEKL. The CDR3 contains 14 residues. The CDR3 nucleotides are TGCGCCAGCAGCCAAGTAGGCAAGTACTATGGCTACACCTTC. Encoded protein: CASSQVGKYYGYTF.

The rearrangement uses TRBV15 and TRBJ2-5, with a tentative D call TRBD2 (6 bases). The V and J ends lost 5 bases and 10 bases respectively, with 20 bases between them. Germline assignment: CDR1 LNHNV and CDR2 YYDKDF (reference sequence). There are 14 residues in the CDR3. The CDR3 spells CATSSDPTGGDQYF. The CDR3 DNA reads TGTGCCACCAGCTCCGACCCAACAGGAGGGGACCAGTACTTC.

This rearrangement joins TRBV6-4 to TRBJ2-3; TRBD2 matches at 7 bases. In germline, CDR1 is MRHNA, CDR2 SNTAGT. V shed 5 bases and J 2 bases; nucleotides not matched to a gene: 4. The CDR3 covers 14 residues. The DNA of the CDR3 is TGTGCCAGCAGTCCGAGCGGGACCACAGATACGCAGTATTTT. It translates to CASSPSGTTDTQYF.

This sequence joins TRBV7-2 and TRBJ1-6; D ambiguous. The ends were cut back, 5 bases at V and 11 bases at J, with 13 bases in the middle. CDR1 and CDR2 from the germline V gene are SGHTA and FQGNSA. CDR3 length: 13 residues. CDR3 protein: CASSLDTAAPLHF. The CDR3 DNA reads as TGTGCCAGCAGCCTTGACACGGCGGCACCCCTCCACTTT.